This TCR beta chain emerged from a study of beta chain features in type 1 diabetes. Whole-study results and caveats: The naive, central memory and Treg TCRB repertoires of patients appeared to be more similar to one another than those of healthy donors. TCRB CDR3s were moderately but significantly shorter in Type 1 diabetes patients in all four CD4+ subsets.

Turning to this clone: Antigen specificity is unknown.

The entirety of the isolated RNA underwent reverse transcription, so expressed TCRB transcripts were sequenced. Deep immunoSEQ sequencing covered naive, central memory and regulatory T cell samples. Data came from immunoSEQ multiplex PCR; TCRdb stores just in-frame clones and leaves some out. The top ten clones hold 0.03% to 0.045% of a sample with about 660,000 clones, 11% to 15% of them seen once. Germline trimming cut 2 bases from V and 0 bases from J; bases unmatched to any gene: 4. Per germline, CDR1 SGHNT and CDR2 YYREEE (reference sequence). The CDR3 covers 17 residues. The sample comprised naive CD4+ T cells from blood. The clonotype originates from a man younger than 30 with type 1 diabetes. The chain is built from TRBV5-4 and TRBJ2-3, with TRBD2 matching 12 bases. This CDR3 is CASSFGGTSGSTDTQYF. In nucleotides, the CDR3 is TGTGCCAGCAGCTTTGGCGGGACTAGCGGGAGCACAGATACGCAGTATTTT.